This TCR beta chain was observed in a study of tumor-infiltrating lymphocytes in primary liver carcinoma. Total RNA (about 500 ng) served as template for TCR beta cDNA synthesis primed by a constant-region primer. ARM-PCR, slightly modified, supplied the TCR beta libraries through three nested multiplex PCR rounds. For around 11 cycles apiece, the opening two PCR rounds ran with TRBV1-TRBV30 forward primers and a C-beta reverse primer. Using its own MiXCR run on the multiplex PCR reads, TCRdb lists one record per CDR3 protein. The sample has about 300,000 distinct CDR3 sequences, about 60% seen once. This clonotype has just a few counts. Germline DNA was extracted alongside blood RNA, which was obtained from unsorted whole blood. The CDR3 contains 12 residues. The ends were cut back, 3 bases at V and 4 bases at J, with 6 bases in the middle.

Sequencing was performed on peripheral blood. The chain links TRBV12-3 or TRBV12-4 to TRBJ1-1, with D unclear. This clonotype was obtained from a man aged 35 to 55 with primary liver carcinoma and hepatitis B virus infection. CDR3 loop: CASSLSPTEAFF. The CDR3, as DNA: TGTGCCAGCAGTTTGAGCCCCACTGAAGCTTTCTTT.